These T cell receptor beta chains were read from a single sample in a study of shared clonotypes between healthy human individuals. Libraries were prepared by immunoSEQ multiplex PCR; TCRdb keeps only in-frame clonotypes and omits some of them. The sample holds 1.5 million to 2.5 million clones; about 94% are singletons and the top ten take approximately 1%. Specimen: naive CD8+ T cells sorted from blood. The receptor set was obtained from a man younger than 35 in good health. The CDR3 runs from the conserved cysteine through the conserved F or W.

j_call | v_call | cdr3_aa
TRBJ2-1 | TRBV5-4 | CASSPGSYNEQFF
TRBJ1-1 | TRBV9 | CASSDDRPEAFF
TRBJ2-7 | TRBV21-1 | CASSSFTGSYEQYF
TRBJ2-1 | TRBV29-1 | CSGFGGEQFF
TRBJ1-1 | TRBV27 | CASSFGEGRTEAFF
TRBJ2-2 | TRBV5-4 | CASRYLPGQGLAGELFF
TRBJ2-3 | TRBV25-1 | CASSELVGGLDPDTQYF
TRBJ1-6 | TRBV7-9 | CASSPGTGGLLGTLHF
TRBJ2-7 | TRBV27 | CASSTGSRSYEQYF
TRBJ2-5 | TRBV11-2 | CASSVGTAETQYF
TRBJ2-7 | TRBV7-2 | CASGRAESYEQYF
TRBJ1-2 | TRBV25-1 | CASSTGVGYGYTF
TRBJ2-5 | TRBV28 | CASRPLDDRGQETQYF
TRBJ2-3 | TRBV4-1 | CASSETPTITDTQYF
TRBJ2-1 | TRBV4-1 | CASSVGGAGYEQFF
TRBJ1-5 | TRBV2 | CASSDSPEQPQHF
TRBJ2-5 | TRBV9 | CASSPGGTPGETQYF
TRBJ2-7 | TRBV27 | CASSLIYGTGVSYEQYF
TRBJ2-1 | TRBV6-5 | CATRLAGGNEQFF
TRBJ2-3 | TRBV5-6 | CASSLRLAGVDTQYF
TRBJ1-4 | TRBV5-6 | CASSMTENEKLFF
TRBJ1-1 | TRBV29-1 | CSVEDPVFGVEAFF
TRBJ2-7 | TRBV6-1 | CASSERQTYEQYF
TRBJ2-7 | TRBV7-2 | CASSLSSYEQYF
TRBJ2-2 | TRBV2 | CASSGGPAGELFF
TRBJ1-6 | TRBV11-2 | CASSPWTGVLYNSPLHF
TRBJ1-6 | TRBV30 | CAWSSGGGSPLHF
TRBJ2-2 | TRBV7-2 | CASSFPLGPLNTGELFF
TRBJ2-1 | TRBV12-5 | CASGSPSGEQFF
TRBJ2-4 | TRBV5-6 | CASSLGTALVQYF
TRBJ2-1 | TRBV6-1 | CASRLAGSYHEQFF
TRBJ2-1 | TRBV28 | CASSLIGVGNQQFF
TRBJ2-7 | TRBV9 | CASSGMDDHEQYF
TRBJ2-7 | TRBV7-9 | CASSTTGGSYEQYF
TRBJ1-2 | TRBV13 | CASSLDRDYGYTF
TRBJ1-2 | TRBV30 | CAWSVGQGDGYTF
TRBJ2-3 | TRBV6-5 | CASSLAGTHTDTQYF
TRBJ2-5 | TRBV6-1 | CASSGGTVTGETQYF
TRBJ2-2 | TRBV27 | CASSPGPSTGELFF
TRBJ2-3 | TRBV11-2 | CASTTMPSSDTQYF
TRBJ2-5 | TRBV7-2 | CASSLFGGNQETQYF
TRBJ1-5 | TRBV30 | CAWTPGLGGQPQHF
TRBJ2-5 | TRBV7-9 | CASSSGSQSVQETQYF
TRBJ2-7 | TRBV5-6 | CASQPTEAYEQYF
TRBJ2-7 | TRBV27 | CASSLSPGTSYEQYF
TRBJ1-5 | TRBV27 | CASSSTSGARGDQPQHF
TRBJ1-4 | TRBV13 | CASSSGTGYEKLFF
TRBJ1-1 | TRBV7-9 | CASSPVGVPNTEAFF
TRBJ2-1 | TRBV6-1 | CASSSMGFDNEQFF